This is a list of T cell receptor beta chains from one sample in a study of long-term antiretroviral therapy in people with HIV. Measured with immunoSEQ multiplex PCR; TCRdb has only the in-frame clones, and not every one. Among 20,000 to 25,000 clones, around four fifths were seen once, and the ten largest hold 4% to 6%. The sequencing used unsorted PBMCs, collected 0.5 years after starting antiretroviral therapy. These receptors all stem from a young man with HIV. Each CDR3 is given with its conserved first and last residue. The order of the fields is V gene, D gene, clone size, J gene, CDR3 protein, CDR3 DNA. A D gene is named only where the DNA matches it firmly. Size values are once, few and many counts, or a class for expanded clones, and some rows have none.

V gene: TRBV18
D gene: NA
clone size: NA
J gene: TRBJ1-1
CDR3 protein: CASSPKGDGGTEAFF
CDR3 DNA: TGTGCCAGCTCACCAAAGGGAGATGGTGGAACTGAAGCTTTCTTT

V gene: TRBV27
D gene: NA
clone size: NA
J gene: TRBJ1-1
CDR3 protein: CASGRGQMGTEAFF
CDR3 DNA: TGTGCCAGCGGAAGGGGCCAAATGGGCACTGAAGCTTTCTTT

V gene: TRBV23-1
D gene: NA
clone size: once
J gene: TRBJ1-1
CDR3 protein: CASSQSEVGVNTEAFF
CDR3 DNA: TGCGCCAGCAGTCAATCGGAAGTAGGTGTGAACACTGAAGCTTTCTTT

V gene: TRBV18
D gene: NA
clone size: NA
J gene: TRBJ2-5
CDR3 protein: CASSPPIGLAQETQYF
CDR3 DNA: TGTGCCAGCTCACCACCTATAGGACTGGCACAAGAGACCCAGTACTTC

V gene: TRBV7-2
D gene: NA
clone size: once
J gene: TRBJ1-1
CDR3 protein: CASRPMGVGTEAFF
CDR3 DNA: TGTGCCAGCAGGCCCATGGGGGTGGGCACTGAAGCTTTCTTT

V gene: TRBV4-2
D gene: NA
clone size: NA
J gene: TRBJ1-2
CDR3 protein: CASSLLTGTDGYTF
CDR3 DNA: TGTGCCAGCAGCCTTCTGACGGGCACCGATGGCTACACCTTC

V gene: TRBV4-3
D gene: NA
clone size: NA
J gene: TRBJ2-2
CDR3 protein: CASSQEEGATGELFF
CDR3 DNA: TGCGCCAGCAGCCAAGAGGAGGGTGCCACCGGGGAGCTGTTTTTT

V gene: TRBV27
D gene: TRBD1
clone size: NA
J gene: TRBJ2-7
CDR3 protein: CASSFGQAILEQYF
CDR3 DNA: TGTGCCAGCAGTTTTGGACAGGCTATCCTCGAGCAGTACTTC

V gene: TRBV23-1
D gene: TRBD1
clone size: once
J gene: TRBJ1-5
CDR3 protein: CASSQGTDQPQHF
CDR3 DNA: TGCGCCAGCAGTCAAGGGACAGATCAGCCCCAGCATTTT

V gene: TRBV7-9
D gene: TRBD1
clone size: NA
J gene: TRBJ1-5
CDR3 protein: CASSLGGTGADSNQPQHF
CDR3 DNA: TGTGCCAGCAGCTTAGGTGGCACAGGGGCCGATAGCAATCAGCCCCAGCATTTT

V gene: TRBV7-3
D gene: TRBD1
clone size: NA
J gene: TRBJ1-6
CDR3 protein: CASSAFTGANSPLHF
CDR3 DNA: TGTGCCAGCAGCGCCTTCACAGGGGCTAATTCACCCCTCCACTTT

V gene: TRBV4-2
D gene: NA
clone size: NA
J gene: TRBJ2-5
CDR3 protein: CASSLGAESAETQYF
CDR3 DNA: TGTGCCAGCAGCTTGGGAGCGGAGTCTGCGGAGACCCAGTACTTC

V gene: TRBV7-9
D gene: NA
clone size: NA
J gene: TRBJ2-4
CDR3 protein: CASTQLGENIQYF
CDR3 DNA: TGTGCCAGCACCCAGCTAGGGGAAAACATTCAGTACTTC

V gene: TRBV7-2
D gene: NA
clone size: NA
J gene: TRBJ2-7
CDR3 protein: CASSPTQYEQYF
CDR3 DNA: TGTGCCAGCAGCCCAACGCAATACGAGCAGTACTTC

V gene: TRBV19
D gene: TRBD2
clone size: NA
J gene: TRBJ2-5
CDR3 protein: CASSSGGYQETQYF
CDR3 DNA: TGTGCCAGTAGCAGCGGGGGGTATCAGGAGACCCAGTACTTC

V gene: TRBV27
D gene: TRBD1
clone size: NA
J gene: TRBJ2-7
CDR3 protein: CASRAGTGDHYEQYF
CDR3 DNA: TGTGCCAGCAGGGCCGGGACAGGGGACCACTACGAGCAGTACTTC

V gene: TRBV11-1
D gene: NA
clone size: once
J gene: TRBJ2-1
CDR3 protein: CASSRGVESSYNEQFF
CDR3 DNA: TGTGCCAGCAGCCGCGGGGTGGAAAGCTCCTACAATGAGCAGTTCTTC

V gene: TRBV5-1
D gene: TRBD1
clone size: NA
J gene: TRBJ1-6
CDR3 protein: CASSPRDSYNSPLHF
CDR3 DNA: TGCGCCAGCAGCCCTCGGGACAGCTATAATTCACCCCTCCACTTT

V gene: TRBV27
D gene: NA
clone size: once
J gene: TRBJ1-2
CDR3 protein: CASSLQGVGYGYTF
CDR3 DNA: TGTGCCAGCAGCTTACAGGGAGTCGGCTATGGCTACACCTTC

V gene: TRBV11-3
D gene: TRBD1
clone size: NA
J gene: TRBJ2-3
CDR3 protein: CASSTGTGDTDTQYF
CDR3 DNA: TGTGCCAGCAGCACCGGGACAGGAGACACAGATACGCAGTATTTT

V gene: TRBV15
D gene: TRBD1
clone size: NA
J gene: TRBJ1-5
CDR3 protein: CATSRAPKDRAQPQHF
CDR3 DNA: TGTGCCACCAGCAGAGCCCCTAAGGACAGGGCTCAGCCCCAGCATTTT

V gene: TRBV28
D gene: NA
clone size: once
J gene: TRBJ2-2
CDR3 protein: CASSAVRGTGELFF
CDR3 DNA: TGTGCCAGCAGTGCGGTCCGTGGCACCGGGGAGCTGTTTTTT

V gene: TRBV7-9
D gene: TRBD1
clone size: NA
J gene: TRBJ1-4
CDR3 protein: CASSLGTGEKLFF
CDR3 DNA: TGTGCCAGCAGCTTGGGGACAGGGGAAAAACTGTTTTTT

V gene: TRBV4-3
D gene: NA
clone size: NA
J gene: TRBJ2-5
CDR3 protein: CASSLALGGETQYF
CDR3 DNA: TGCGCCAGCAGCCTCGCGTTGGGGGGAGAGACCCAGTACTTC

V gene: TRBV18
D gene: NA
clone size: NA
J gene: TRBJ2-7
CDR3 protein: CASSPGSSPYEQYF
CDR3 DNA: TGTGCCAGCTCACCCGGGTCCTCACCCTACGAGCAGTACTTC

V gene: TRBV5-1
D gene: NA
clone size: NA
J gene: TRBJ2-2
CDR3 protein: CASSLGGTPGELFF
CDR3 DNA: TGCGCCAGCAGCTTGGGTGGGACCCCCGGGGAGCTGTTTTTT

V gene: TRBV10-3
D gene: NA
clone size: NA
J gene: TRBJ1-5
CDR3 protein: CAISTGLSQPQHF
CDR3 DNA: TGTGCCATCAGTACAGGACTAAGTCAGCCCCAGCATTTT

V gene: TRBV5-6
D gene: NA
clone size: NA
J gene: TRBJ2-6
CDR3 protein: CASSLAGSGANVLTF
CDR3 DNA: TGTGCCAGCAGCTTGGCGGGGAGTGGGGCCAACGTCCTGACTTTC

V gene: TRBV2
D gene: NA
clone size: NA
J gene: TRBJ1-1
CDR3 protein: CASSEVGSLNTEAFF
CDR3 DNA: TGTGCCAGCAGTGAAGTGGGAAGTCTGAACACTGAAGCTTTCTTT

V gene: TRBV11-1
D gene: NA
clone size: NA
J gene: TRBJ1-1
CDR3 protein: CASSLAGRWMNTEAFF
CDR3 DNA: TGTGCCAGCAGCTTAGCAGGGAGGTGGATGAACACTGAAGCTTTCTTT

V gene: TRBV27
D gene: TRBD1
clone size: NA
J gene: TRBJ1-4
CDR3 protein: CASSPWTGGEKLFF
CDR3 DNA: TGTGCCAGCAGTCCCTGGACAGGCGGAGAAAAACTGTTTTTT

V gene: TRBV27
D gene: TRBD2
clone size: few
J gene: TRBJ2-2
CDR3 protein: CASSDGGFGELFF
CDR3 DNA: TGTGCCAGCAGTGACGGGGGGTTCGGGGAGCTGTTTTTT

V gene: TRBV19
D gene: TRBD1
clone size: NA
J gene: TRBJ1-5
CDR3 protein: CASSGTGHQPQHF
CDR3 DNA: TGTGCCAGTAGCGGGACAGGGCATCAGCCCCAGCATTTT

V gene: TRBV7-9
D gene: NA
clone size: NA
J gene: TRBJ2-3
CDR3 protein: CASSLQRTSTDTQYF
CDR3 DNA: TGTGCCAGCAGCTTACAGAGAACTAGCACAGATACGCAGTATTTT

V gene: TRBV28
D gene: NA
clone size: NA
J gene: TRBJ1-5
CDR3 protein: CASSPKIIGRGNQPQHF
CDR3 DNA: TGTGCCAGCAGCCCTAAGATCATAGGTCGGGGCAATCAGCCCCAGCATTTT

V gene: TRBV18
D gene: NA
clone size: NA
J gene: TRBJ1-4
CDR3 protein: CASSPGLSSEKLFF
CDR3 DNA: TGTGCCAGCTCACCGGGGCTAAGTTCTGAAAAACTGTTTTTT

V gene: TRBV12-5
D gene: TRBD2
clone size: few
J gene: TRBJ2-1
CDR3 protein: CASGLLPGGGSGNEQFF
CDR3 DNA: TGTGCTAGTGGTTTGCTCCCCGGGGGGGGATCCGGCAATGAGCAGTTCTTC

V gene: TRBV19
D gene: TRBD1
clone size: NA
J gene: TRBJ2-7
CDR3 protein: CASSWTGSYEQYF
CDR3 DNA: TGTGCCAGTAGTTGGACAGGGTCCTACGAGCAGTACTTC

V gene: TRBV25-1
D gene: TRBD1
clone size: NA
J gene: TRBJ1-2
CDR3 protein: CASNMGQGYGYTF
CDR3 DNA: TGTGCCAGCAACATGGGACAGGGCTATGGCTACACCTTC

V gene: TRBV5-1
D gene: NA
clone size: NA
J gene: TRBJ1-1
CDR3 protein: CASSLTRPMNTEAFF
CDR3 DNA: TGCGCCAGCAGCTTGACCAGGCCAATGAACACTGAAGCTTTCTTT